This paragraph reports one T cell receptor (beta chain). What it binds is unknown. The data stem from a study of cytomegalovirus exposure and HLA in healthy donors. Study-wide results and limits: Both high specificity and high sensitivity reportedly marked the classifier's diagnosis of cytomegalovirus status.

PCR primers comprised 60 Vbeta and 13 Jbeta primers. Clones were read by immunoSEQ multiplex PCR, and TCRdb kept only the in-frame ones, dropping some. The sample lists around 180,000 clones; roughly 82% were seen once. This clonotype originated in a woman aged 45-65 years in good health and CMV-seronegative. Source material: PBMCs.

CDR3 residues: CASSSTGANQPQHF. The CDR3 DNA is TGTGCCAGCAGCTCGACAGGGGCGAATCAGCCCCAGCATTTT. The chain couples TRBV28 to TRBJ1-5, with 8 bases matching TRBD1. Germline CDR1 and CDR2: MDHEN and SYDVKM. With V trimmed by 6 bases and J by 4 bases, 5 bases remained unmatched. CDR3 length: 14 amino acids.